The TCR beta chain under discussion was sequenced for a study of identical twins. Notes on the study in general: Some out-of-frame alpha sequences were shared by twins, and these showed excess low generation probability. Cord blood beta clonotypes that were abundant carried fewer insertions, and memory repertoires showed no such trend.

V shed 5 bases, J shed 5 bases, and the junction held 0 bases outside the gene matches. CDR3 length: 13 amino acids. CDR1 is SGHRS, CDR2 YFSETQ, per germline. There are many counts of this clonotype. What it binds is not known. TCRdb reprocessed the 5' RACE reads with MiXCR, giving one entry per CDR3 protein. The sample includes 130,000 to 150,000 distinct CDR3 sequences, roughly 3.5% of them seen just once. The J gene is TRBJ2-1, the V gene TRBV5-1, with TRBD2 identical over 11 bases. Sequenced material: memory T cells sorted from blood. The source of this sequence is a young man in good health. This CDR3 is CASRTSGDNEQFF. The CDR3 region has the DNA TGCGCCAGCAGGACTAGCGGGGACAATGAGCAGTTCTTC. The full variable domain, in which reference TRBV5-1 and TRBJ2-1 provide the parts outside the CDR3, is KAGVTQTPRYLIKTRGQQVTLSCSPISGHRSVSWYQQTPGQGLQFLFEYFSETQRNKGNFPGRFSGRQFSNSRSEMNVSTLELGDSALYLCASRTSGDNEQFFGPGTRLTVL.